A single sample gave rise to the 26 T cell receptor beta chains below, sequenced in a study of technical replicates of blood from a handful of donors. Sequencing used immunoSEQ multiplex PCR; TCRdb keeps in-frame clones, though not all of them. The sample yields tens of thousands of clones, 96% seen once. Material for sequencing was T cells isolated from PBMCs. The receptors were sampled from a human donor in good health.

The chain uses TRBV5-6 and TRBJ2-7, with D maybe TRBD1 (5 bases). The CDR3 contains 16 residues. Germline CDR1 and CDR2: SGHDT and YYEEEE. Trimming stripped 5 bases from V and 3 bases from J, with 21 bases between. DNA of the CDR3: TGTGCCAGCAGTCGCGCCGGTCAGGGTCAGTACTACGAGCAGTACTTC. Its protein is CASSRAGQGQYYEQYF.

The rearrangement joins TRBV13 to TRBJ1-5; D is uncertain. The CDR3 has 12 amino acids. Germline lookup yields CDR1 PRHDT and CDR2 FYEKMQ (reference sequence). The ends were cut back, 5 bases at V and 6 bases at J, with 8 bases in the middle. Written as DNA, the CDR3 is TGTGCCAGCAGCCCTTACGGTCAGCCCCAGCATTTT. Protein sequence: CASSPYGQPQHF.

The chain recombines TRBV7-8 with TRBJ2-2, with a possible D match to TRBD1 (7 bases). This CDR3 spans 16 amino acids. Germline V gives CDR1 SGHVS, CDR2 FQNEAQ. V shed 4 bases and J shed 0 bases, with 12 bases lying between them. The CDR3, as DNA: TGTGCCAGCAGCTCAGGGGGACTCGCGAACACCGGGGAGCTGTTTTTT. Protein: CASSSGGLANTGELFF. Drawing the rest from reference TRBV7-8 and TRBJ2-2, the complete variable domain is GAGVSQSPRYKVAKRGQDVALRCDPISGHVSLFWYQQALGQGPEFLTYFQNEAQLDKSGLPSDRFFAERPEGSVSTLKIQRTQQEDSAVYLCASSSGGLANTGELFFGEGSRLTVL.

The rearrangement links TRBV7-8 to TRBJ1-1, with D possibly being TRBD1 (5 bases). This CDR3 is built from 13 residues. V lost 0 bases and J 4 bases, leaving 6 bases between the germline ends. Germline CDR1 SGHVS, CDR2 FQNEAQ. This CDR3 reads CASSLAGVTEAFF. As DNA, the CDR3 is TGTGCCAGCAGCTTAGCAGGGGTCACTGAAGCTTTCTTT.

The chain has TRBV6-1 and TRBJ2-1, with D maybe TRBD1 (5 bases). This CDR3 comprises 15 residues. In germline, CDR1 is MNHNS, CDR2 SASEGT. With 2 bases removed from V and 7 bases from J, the gap between germline ends came to 15 bases. In DNA, the CDR3 is TGTGCCAGCAGTGAACAAGGCCAGGGTTGGAATGAGCAGTTCTTC. This sequence encodes CASSEQGQGWNEQFF.

The chain carries TRBV19 and TRBJ2-7; D possibly corresponds to TRBD1 (8 bases). With 6 bases removed from V and 0 bases from J, the gap between germline ends came to 15 bases. Looked up from germline, CDR1 is LNHDA and CDR2 is SQIVND (reference sequence). This CDR3 spans 15 amino acids. The CDR3 spells CASRAGQENSYEQYF. CDR3 bases: TGTGCCAGTAGAGCGGGACAGGAGAACTCCTACGAGCAGTACTTC.

The chain is built from TRBV7-2 and TRBJ2-2; 8 bases are a match to TRBD2. The CDR3 covers 18 residues. Germline assignment: CDR1 SGHTA and CDR2 FQGNSA. Germline trimming cut 10 bases from V and 6 bases from J; bases unmatched to any gene: 22. The CDR3 DNA reads as TGTGCCAACTCCGAAGCGGGGGCAGCGAGACTAGTAGCCGGGGAGCTGTTTTTT. It encodes CANSEAGAARLVAGELFF.

This chain uses TRBV15 with TRBJ1-2, with D perhaps matching TRBD1 (6 bases). The V end was cut by 0 bases, the J end by 5 bases, with 10 bases between. Germline CDR1 is LNHNV and CDR2 is YYDKDF (reference sequence). CDR3 size: 14 residues. The CDR3: CATSREGAGYGYTF. The CDR3 DNA follows: TGTGCCACCAGCAGAGAGGGGGCAGGGTATGGCTACACCTTC.

The chain couples TRBV6-1 to TRBJ1-2; the D gene is possibly TRBD1 (6 bases). V lost 0 bases, J lost 6 bases, and 14 bases lay in between. Germline lookup yields CDR1 MNHNS and CDR2 SASEGT. The CDR3 sequence is 15 residues long. CDR3 bases: TGTGCCAGCAGTGAAGCTGAGGGGGGGTGGAATGGCTACACCTTC. Its protein product is CASSEAEGGWNGYTF.

V gene TRBV30 combines with J gene TRBJ1-1; D unclear. Between the trimmed V and J ends, which lost 0 bases and 1 base, there was a span of 6 bases. CDR1 is GTSNPN and CDR2 is SVGIG in the germline V gene (reference sequence). This CDR3 is 13 amino acids long. The CDR3 sequence: CAWSVAGNTEAFF. CDR3 sequence (DNA): TGTGCCTGGAGTGTTGCAGGGAACACTGAAGCTTTCTTT.

This chain links TRBV28 with TRBJ1-2; unclear D gene. This CDR3 spans 14 amino acids. CDR1 and CDR2 (germline): MDHEN, SYDVKM. V dropped 4 bases and J dropped 4 bases, with 13 bases sitting between them. The CDR3 coding sequence is TGTGCCAGCAGTTACCAGACACAGATCTATGGCTACACCTTC. It yields the protein CASSYQTQIYGYTF.

The chain uses TRBV4-3 and TRBJ2-7; 13 positions agree with TRBD2. The CDR3 is made up of 15 amino acids. Unmatched junction bases numbered 3, after V lost 4 bases and J lost 3 bases. Germline V gene data show CDR1 as LGHNA and CDR2 as YSLEER. As DNA, the CDR3 is TGCGCCAGCAGCCCCGGGACTAGCGGGGTCTACGAGCAGTACTTC. This translates into CASSPGTSGVYEQYF.

The chain couples TRBV4-2 to TRBJ2-1; 7 bases are shared with TRBD1. CDR1 is LGHNA, CDR2 YNFKEQ, per germline. The length of the CDR3 is 15 residues. The ends lost 5 bases at V and 6 bases at J; junction bases unmatched: 10. The CDR3 spells CASSFTRQGTNEQFF. In DNA form, the CDR3 reads TGTGCCAGCAGCTTTACTAGACAGGGCACCAATGAGCAGTTCTTC.

V is TRBV6-1 and J is TRBJ2-1; a weak D match, TRBD2 (5 bases). Germline CDR1 reads MNHNS; CDR2 reads SASEGT. Trimming took off 4 bases at V and 6 bases at J, with 13 bases between the two ends. CDR3 length: 14 residues. CDR3 sequence: CASSATLETNEQFF. The CDR3 nucleotides are TGTGCCAGCAGTGCGACACTAGAGACCAATGAGCAGTTCTTC.

The rearrangement uses TRBV11-3 and TRBJ2-1; a possible D gene is TRBD2 (6 bases). Trimming took off 5 bases at V and 7 bases at J, with 12 bases between the two ends. Germline V gives CDR1 SGHNT, CDR2 YENEEA. CDR3 length: 13 amino acids. This chain's CDR3 is CASSPARGNEQFF. DNA for the CDR3: TGTGCCAGCAGCCCCGCTCGGGGGAATGAGCAGTTCTTC.

About this clone itself: An end of the junction differs from the germline gene, which may be a read error. J is TRBJ1-4 and V is TRBV2; tentatively, D is TRBD1 (6 bases). Germline V gives CDR1 SNHLY, CDR2 FYNNEI. There are 13 residues in the CDR3. The CDR3: CASNEQGNEKLFF. The CDR3 coding sequence is TGTGCCAGCAATGAACAGGGTAATGAAAAACTGTTTTTT. Using reference TRBV2 and TRBJ1-4 for the parts outside the CDR3, the full variable domain is EPEVTQTPSHQVTQMGQEVILRCVPISNHLYFYWYRQILGQKVEFLVSFYNNEISEKSEIFDDQFSVERPDGSNFTLKIRSTKLEDSAMYFCASNEQGNEKLFFGSGTQLSVL.

This sequence joins TRBV11-3 and TRBJ1-2, with 10 bases identical to TRBD1. The J segment lost 8 bases and the V segment lost 3 bases, leaving 12 bases of the junction unmatched. In germline, CDR1 is SGHNT, CDR2 YENEEA. The CDR3 spans 16 residues. The CDR3 DNA follows: TGTGCCAGCAGCTTTCGACAGGGGGCTTGGTCTCGCGGCTACACCTTC. Translation: CASSFRQGAWSRGYTF.

The rearrangement uses TRBV10-1 and TRBJ1-2; D is possibly TRBD1 (6 bases). Germline CDR1 and CDR2: WNHNN and SYGVQD (reference sequence). V lost 5 bases and J 3 bases, leaving 10 bases between the germline ends. The CDR3 has 13 residues. Here the CDR3 reads CASSLGADYGYTF. The CDR3 bases are TGCGCCAGCAGTCTGGGGGCAGACTATGGCTACACCTTC.

The chain links TRBV19 to TRBJ2-7; D remains unclear. Germline CDR1 and CDR2: LNHDA and SQIVND (reference sequence). Trimming shortened V by 2 bases and J by 3 bases, and 8 bases separated the two germline ends. The CDR3 is 13 amino acids. This CDR3 is CASSISVLYEQYF. The CDR3 DNA sequence: TGTGCCAGTAGTATATCGGTGCTCTACGAGCAGTACTTC.

The V call is TRBV4-3, the J call TRBJ2-1, with 8 bases aligning to TRBD2. This CDR3 is 16 amino acids long. The V gene's germline CDR1 is LGHNA and CDR2 YSLEER. Trimming cost V 0 bases and J 2 bases; bases outside gene matches: 3. For the CDR3, the DNA is TGCGCCAGCAGCCAAGATCCGGGGGGGCCCTACAATGAGCAGTTCTTC. This codes for CASSQDPGGPYNEQFF.

The genes are TRBV7-9 and TRBJ1-2, with D maybe TRBD1 (5 bases). This CDR3 contains 13 residues. Trimming pared 3 bases from V and 8 bases from J, leaving 13 bases between. CDR1 is SEHNR, CDR2 FQNEAQ, per germline (reference sequence). CDR3 residues: CASSLGGIEGYTF. The CDR3 DNA reads as TGTGCCAGCAGCTTGGGGGGGATAGAGGGCTACACCTTC.

The chain couples TRBV9 to TRBJ2-1, with 9 bases fitting TRBD1. The CDR3 runs to 14 residues. With V trimmed by 2 bases and J by 10 bases, 7 bases remained unmatched. Per the germline V gene, CDR1 is SGDLS and CDR2 is YYNGEE. CDR3 sequence: CASSVGYRGQEQFF. CDR3 nucleotide sequence: TGTGCCAGCAGCGTTGGATACAGGGGGCAGGAGCAGTTCTTC.

The chain carries TRBV9 and TRBJ2-2, with 7 bases lining up with TRBD2. The germline V gene has CDR1 SGDLS and CDR2 YYNGEE. V was pared by 3 bases and J by 0 bases, with 5 bases of the junction left unmatched. This CDR3 contains 16 residues. In nucleotides, the CDR3 is TGTGCCAGCAGCGCTTGGGACTACACGAACACCGGGGAGCTGTTTTTT. Protein sequence: CASSAWDYTNTGELFF. Together with reference TRBV9 and TRBJ2-2, the CDR3 gives the full variable domain: DSGVTQTPKHLITATGQRVTLRCSPRSGDLSVYWYQQSLDQGLQFLIQYYNGEERAKGNILERFSAQQFPDLHSELNLSSLELGDSALYFCASSAWDYTNTGELFFGEGSRLTVL.

This chain uses TRBV6-6 with TRBJ1-2; D possibly corresponds to TRBD1 (6 bases). The CDR3 covers 14 residues. Germline CDR1 MNHNY, CDR2 SVGAGI (reference sequence). Between the trimmed V and J ends, which lost 2 bases and 5 bases, there was a span of 12 bases. In DNA, the CDR3 is TGTGCCAGCAGTTACGTCCGGGGGGCTTATGGCTACACCTTC. Translated: CASSYVRGAYGYTF.

The chain employs TRBV7-9 and TRBJ2-7, with D possibly being TRBD2 (5 bases). V lost 5 bases and J 6 bases, leaving 11 bases between the germline ends. CDR3 size: 12 residues. Per the germline V gene, CDR1 is SEHNR and CDR2 is FQNEAQ (reference sequence). The CDR3 nucleotides read TGTGCCAGCAGCCCTCTTAGCGTCGAGCAGTACTTC. The encoded protein is CASSPLSVEQYF.

The chain carries TRBV28 and TRBJ1-2; no definite D call. CDR3 length: 13 residues. Germline CDR1 MDHEN, CDR2 SYDVKM. Trimming pared 7 bases from V and 7 bases from J, leaving 16 bases between. The DNA for the CDR3 is TGTGCCAGCAATCCCCCAGGAGGTCCTGGCTACACCTTC. Translated: CASNPPGGPGYTF.